What follows are 6 T cell receptor beta chains derived from one specimen sequenced in a study of shared clonotypes between healthy human individuals. The repertoire was sequenced with immunoSEQ multiplex PCR; TCRdb's copy has only in-frame clones and lacks some. The repertoire consists of about 480,000 clones, with around 79% occurring once and the leading ten covering under 15%. What was sequenced was PBMCs. These receptors all come from a woman aged 40 to 50 in good health. Some clones in this sample may be carry-over from other donors' samples.

The V gene is TRBV25-1, the J gene TRBJ2-1; 8 positions agree with TRBD2. After removal of 2 bases from V and 0 bases from J, the junction contained 6 bases not matched to a gene. Germline V lookup: CDR1 MGHDK, CDR2 SYGVNS. CDR3 length equals 17 residues. The CDR3 DNA reads as TGTGCCAGCAGTGAACTAGCGGGCCGAAGCTCCTACAATGAGCAGTTCTTC. This sequence encodes CASSELAGRSSYNEQFF. Full variable domain (missing parts from reference TRBV25-1 and TRBJ2-1): EADIYQTPRYLVIGTGKKITLECSQTMGHDKMYWYQQDPGMELHLIHYSYGVNSTEKGDLSSESTVSRIRTEHFPLTLESARPSHTSQYLCASSELAGRSSYNEQFFGPGTRLTVL.

This sequence joins TRBV7-4 and TRBJ2-7, with D possibly being TRBD2 (6 bases). The germline V gene encodes CDR1 SGHVT and CDR2 SQSDAQ. Trimming left V 3 bases short and J 0 bases short, with 9 bases between. The CDR3 is 14 residues long. CDR3 loop: CASSFETSSYEQYF. The CDR3, as DNA: TGTGCCAGCAGCTTTGAGACTAGCTCCTACGAGCAGTACTTC.

The chain couples TRBV5-1 to TRBJ2-3, with 9 bases aligning to TRBD1. The CDR3 sequence is 16 residues long. Germline V gives CDR1 SGHRS, CDR2 YFSETQ. V shed 0 bases, J shed 4 bases, and the junction held 6 bases outside the gene matches. CDR3: CASSLAGTGISDTQYF. For the CDR3, the DNA is TGCGCCAGCAGCTTGGCTGGGACAGGGATTTCAGATACGCAGTATTTT. The complete variable domain, with remaining parts taken from reference TRBV5-1 and TRBJ2-3, reads KAGVTQTPRYLIKTRGQQVTLSCSPISGHRSVSWYQQTPGQGLQFLFEYFSETQRNKGNFPGRFSGRQFSNSRSEMNVSTLELGDSALYLCASSLAGTGISDTQYFGPGTRLTVL.

J is TRBJ1-1 and V is TRBV7-8; D not resolved. CDR3 size: 14 residues. The V end lost 7 bases, the J end lost 0 bases, and 12 bases lay between the germline ends. Per the germline V gene, CDR1 is SGHVS and CDR2 is FQNEAQ. For the CDR3, the DNA is TGTGCCAGCACCATCGGGAACATGAACACTGAAGCTTTCTTT. It is translated as CASTIGNMNTEAFF.

This chain links TRBV5-1 with TRBJ2-7; 10 bases agree with TRBD2. Trimming took 2 bases from V and 6 from J; bases not matched to a gene: 5. This CDR3 is 14 amino acids long. In germline, CDR1 is SGHRS, CDR2 YFSETQ. The chain's CDR3 is CASSFVLAGGEQYF. CDR3 nucleotide sequence: TGCGCCAGCAGCTTTGTATTAGCGGGAGGCGAGCAGTACTTC.

In regard to this clone: At one end, the junction sequence differs from germline, possibly due to a read error. The chain combines TRBV7-7 with TRBJ1-1; D may be TRBD1 (6 bases). The germline CDR1 and CDR2 sequences are SSHAT and FNYEAQ (reference sequence). CDR3 size: 13 residues. CDR3 DNA sequence: TGTGCTAGCAGCTTACACAGGGACGCTGAAGCTTTCTTT. Its translation is CASSLHRDAEAFF.